A single sample gave rise to the 8 T cell receptor beta chains below, sequenced in a study of regulatory T cells in long-lasting Graves disease. As for time point: newly diagnosed GD, antithyroid drugs for less than 3 months. Following extraction of RNA from PBMCs, that RNA was used to make the TCR library. Researchers made TCR beta libraries by using iRepertoire HTBI primers and running Arm-PCR on CDR3 regions. TCRdb re-derived calls from the multiplex PCR reads in MiXCR, one entry per CDR3 protein. The sample has over 400,000 distinct CDR3 sequences; about 14% are singletons. This sample was also put to use in a study of T cells in Graves' hyperthyroidism and ophthalmopathy.

The starting material was peripheral blood mononuclear cells (PBMCs), obtained at new diagnosis, from a patient treated with antithyroid drugs. The receptors shown here come from a woman between 45 and 60 years old with Graves disease.

This clonotype was observed a handful of times. The chain has TRBV14 and TRBJ2-2; 10 positions agree with TRBD2. The CDR3 consists of 17 residues. V lost 5 bases and J lost 3; bases outside the gene matches: 9. Germline V lookup: CDR1 SGHDN, CDR2 FVKESK. CDR3 loop: CASSTERTSGYTGELFF. CDR3 sequence (DNA): TGTGCCAGCAGCACAGAACGGACTAGCGGCTACACCGGGGAGCTGTTTTTT.

The table lists this clonotype with many counts. In nucleotides, the CDR3 is TGTGCCAGCAGTTTGGGGACCTTCAATTCACCCCTCCACTTT. It yields the protein CASSLGTFNSPLHF. The chain employs TRBV12-3 or TRBV12-4 and TRBJ1-6; possible D gene TRBD1, 5 bases. This CDR3 is 14 amino acids long. The germline V and J ends were trimmed by 3 bases and 7 bases, with 10 bases remaining between them.

Many counts were recorded for this clonotype. The chain recombines TRBV11-2 with TRBJ1-1; D not resolved. The V end was cut by 0 bases, the J end by 1 base, with 9 bases between. The CDR3 is 15 amino acids. The germline V gene has CDR1 SGHAT and CDR2 FQNNGV. The CDR3 DNA sequence: TGTGCCAGCAGCTTAGATGGTGCGGCGAACACTGAAGCTTTCTTT. Translating it yields CASSLDGAANTEAFF.

This chain uses TRBV5-4 with TRBJ2-1; tentatively, D is TRBD1 (5 bases). Trimming stripped 2 bases from V and 7 bases from J, with 16 bases between. CDR1 is SGHNT and CDR2 is YYREEE in the germline V gene (reference sequence). The length of the CDR3 is 15 residues. The CDR3 region has the DNA TGTGCCAGCAGCTTTTTCACAGGAGCCCCTAATGAGCAGTTCTTC. Encoded protein: CASSFFTGAPNEQFF. Using reference TRBV5-4 and TRBJ2-1 for the parts outside the CDR3, the full variable domain is ETGVTQSPTHLIKTRGQQVTLRCSSQSGHNTVSWYQQALGQGPQFIFQYYREEENGRGNFPPRFSGLQFPNYSSELNVNALELDDSALYLCASSFFTGAPNEQFFGPGTRLTVL.

The chain links TRBV2 to TRBJ2-7; 9 bases fit TRBD2. The CDR3 is 16 amino acids. V was pared by 3 bases and J by 9 bases, with 15 bases of the junction left unmatched. Germline CDR1 reads SNHLY; CDR2 reads FYNNEI. The CDR3 DNA reads as TGTGCCAGCAGTGATTGGGGCGGGGGGGTGGACCCCTCGCAGTACTTC. The encoded protein is CASSDWGGGVDPSQYF.

The rearrangement links TRBV19 to TRBJ2-7, with D perhaps being TRBD1 or TRBD2 (5 bases each). V gave up 5 bases and J gave up 1 base, with 15 bases separating them. The germline gives CDR1 LNHDA, CDR2 SQIVND (reference sequence). The CDR3 is 15 residues long. CDR3: CASSSLGTLSYEQYF. The CDR3 DNA follows: TGTGCCAGTAGTTCTCTCGGGACCCTATCCTACGAGCAGTACTTC.

This clonotype was observed a handful of times. A read error is possible here, since a much larger clone lies one base away. The chain employs TRBV11-2 and TRBJ1-1; 12 nucleotides align to TRBD1. Per germline, CDR1 SGHAT and CDR2 FQNNGV. The CDR3 extends over 14 amino acids. The CDR3 sequence: CAGSSGQGATEAFF. The CDR3 bases are TGTGCCGGCAGCTCGGGACAGGGGGCTACTGAAGCTTTCTTT.

This CDR3 is CASSRRVTSGSRNEQFF. The CDR3 DNA sequence: TGTGCCAGCAGCCGCAGGGTAACTAGCGGGAGTAGGAATGAGCAGTTCTTC. The chain couples TRBV3-1 to TRBJ2-1, with TRBD2 matching 11 bases. With 4 bases clipped from V and 7 bases from J, the junction kept 12 bases outside the gene matches. CDR1 and CDR2 from the germline V gene are LGHDT and YNNKEL (reference sequence). The CDR3 loop spans 17 amino acids.